The clone carrying this T cell receptor (beta chain) was seen once. Antigen specificity is unknown. The time point is: blood 4 weeks post-SBRT, at nephrectomy. Stated treatment: 15 Gy SBRT to primary tumor, nephrectomy 4 weeks later. Nephrectomy followed 15 Gy stereotactic body radiation by 4 weeks. Blood was sampled at baseline, 2 weeks and 4 weeks after SBRT. This entry comes from a study of radiation and T cells in renal cell carcinoma. The germline V gene encodes CDR1 SGHVS and CDR2 FQNEAQ. Trimming cost V 1 base and J 5 bases, with 20 bases left between them. The CDR3 extends over 17 amino acids. Notes on the study in general: Baseline intratumoral clonotype presence is unknown without pretreatment biopsies. From baseline, blood top tumor clonotypes peaked at 2 weeks post-radiation.

Assay used: immunoSEQ multiplex PCR; TCRdb lists only in-frame clones, some missing. The data show 150,000 or so clones, 88% seen once. This receptor was obtained from a woman between 45 and 65 years old with renal cell carcinoma. The sequences come from blood, collected from a patient whose treatment included radiotherapy and nephrectomy. This chain joins TRBV7-8 and TRBJ1-2; the D is unclear. In DNA, the CDR3 is TGTGCCAGCAGCTTAGGGGTCGGGGAGGTCGTGAATTATGGCTACACCTTC. Protein sequence: CASSLGVGEVVNYGYTF.